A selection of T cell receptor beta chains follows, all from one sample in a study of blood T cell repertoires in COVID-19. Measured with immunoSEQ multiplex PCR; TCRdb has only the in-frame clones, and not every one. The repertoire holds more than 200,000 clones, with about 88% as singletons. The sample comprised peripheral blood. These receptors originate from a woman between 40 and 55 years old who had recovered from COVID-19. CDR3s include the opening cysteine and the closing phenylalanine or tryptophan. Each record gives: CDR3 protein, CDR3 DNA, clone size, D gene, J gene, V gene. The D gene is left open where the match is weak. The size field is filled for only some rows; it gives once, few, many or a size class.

cdr3_aa: CASSAMGQVSGHEQYF
cdr3_nt: TGTGCCAGCAGCGCGATGGGACAGGTTAGTGGCCACGAGCAGTACTTC
clone_size: .
d_call: TRBD1
j_call: TRBJ2-7
v_call: TRBV9

cdr3_aa: CASSSLAGGEQFF
cdr3_nt: TGTGCCAGCAGCTCACTAGCGGGGGGTGAGCAGTTCTTC
clone_size: .
d_call: TRBD2
j_call: TRBJ2-1
v_call: TRBV7-3

cdr3_aa: CASSQETGRYGYTF
cdr3_nt: TGCGCCAGCAGCCAAGAAACAGGGCGGTATGGCTACACCTTC
clone_size: .
d_call: .
j_call: TRBJ1-2
v_call: TRBV4-3

cdr3_aa: CASSQVQGNNQPQHF
cdr3_nt: TGCGCCAGCAGCCAAGTTCAGGGAAACAATCAGCCCCAGCATTTT
clone_size: .
d_call: .
j_call: TRBJ1-5
v_call: TRBV4-1

cdr3_aa: CASSFRSSETQYF
cdr3_nt: TGTGCCAGCAGCTTTCGATCTAGCGAGACCCAGTACTTC
clone_size: .
d_call: .
j_call: TRBJ2-5
v_call: TRBV5-8

cdr3_aa: CASSLEGGRTLNYGYTF
cdr3_nt: TGTGCCAGCAGCTTAGAAGGCGGACGGACTCTTAACTATGGCTACACCTTC
clone_size: .
d_call: .
j_call: TRBJ1-2
v_call: TRBV7-9

cdr3_aa: CASSLGQPTNEKLFF
cdr3_nt: TGTGCCAGTAGTCTAGGACAGCCAACTAATGAAAAACTGTTTTTT
clone_size: few
d_call: .
j_call: TRBJ1-4
v_call: TRBV19

cdr3_aa: CASSLGPTGSSGNTIYF
cdr3_nt: TGTGCCAGCAGCTTGGGTCCGACAGGGAGCTCTGGAAACACCATATATTTT
clone_size: .
d_call: TRBD1
j_call: TRBJ1-3
v_call: TRBV7-2

cdr3_aa: CATSRGGLDTDLLAQYF
cdr3_nt: TGTGCCACCAGCAGGGGCGGACTAGACACAGACCTTTTGGCGCAGTATTTT
clone_size: once
d_call: TRBD2
j_call: TRBJ2-3
v_call: TRBV15

cdr3_aa: CAWRDRGYEKLFF
cdr3_nt: TGTGCCTGGCGGGACAGGGGGTATGAAAAACTGTTTTTT
clone_size: .
d_call: TRBD1
j_call: TRBJ1-4
v_call: TRBV30

cdr3_aa: CASSSQAGLAYEQFF
cdr3_nt: TGTGCCAGCAGTTCTCAAGCGGGACTAGCATATGAGCAGTTCTTC
clone_size: .
d_call: TRBD2
j_call: TRBJ2-1
v_call: TRBV27

cdr3_aa: CAWRIAGEQFF
cdr3_nt: TGTGCCTGGAGAATCGCCGGTGAGCAGTTCTTC
clone_size: .
d_call: .
j_call: TRBJ2-1
v_call: TRBV30

cdr3_aa: CATSDPGQGGYGYTF
cdr3_nt: TGTGCCACCAGTGATCCGGGACAGGGAGGCTATGGCTACACCTTC
clone_size: .
d_call: TRBD1
j_call: TRBJ1-2
v_call: TRBV24-1

cdr3_aa: CASSLLSSASQETQYF
cdr3_nt: TGTGCCAGCAGTTTACTTAGTAGCGCTTCCCAAGAGACCCAGTACTTC
clone_size: .
d_call: .
j_call: TRBJ2-5
v_call: TRBV28

cdr3_aa: CASSATSPGSTNEKLFF
cdr3_nt: TGTGCCAGCTCAGCAACCTCCCCGGGGTCAACTAATGAAAAACTGTTTTTT
clone_size: .
d_call: .
j_call: TRBJ1-4
v_call: TRBV18

cdr3_aa: CASSASGVWNYEQYF
cdr3_nt: TGTGCCAGCAGCGCCTCCGGGGTCTGGAACTACGAGCAGTACTTC
clone_size: once
d_call: .
j_call: TRBJ2-7
v_call: TRBV9

cdr3_aa: CASGAQTGGAPHEQYF
cdr3_nt: TGTGCCAGCGGTGCCCAGACAGGGGGGGCTCCCCACGAGCAGTACTTC
clone_size: .
d_call: TRBD1
j_call: TRBJ2-7
v_call: TRBV7-2

cdr3_aa: CASSQILSGTSGSGGEQFF
cdr3_nt: TGCGCCAGCAGTCAAATCCTATCCGGGACTAGCGGGAGTGGAGGTGAGCAGTTCTTC
clone_size: .
d_call: TRBD2
j_call: TRBJ2-1
v_call: TRBV23-1

cdr3_aa: CASSLTGEFYEQYF
cdr3_nt: TGTGCCAGCAGTTTGACAGGGGAATTCTACGAGCAGTACTTC
clone_size: .
d_call: TRBD1
j_call: TRBJ2-7
v_call: TRBV28

cdr3_aa: CASSQDPTGSNYGYTF
cdr3_nt: TGCGCCAGCAGCCAAGATCCAACAGGATCTAACTATGGCTACACCTTC
clone_size: .
d_call: .
j_call: TRBJ1-2
v_call: TRBV4-1

cdr3_aa: CASRTYFRGERLAFF
cdr3_nt: TGTGCCAGTAGAACCTACTTCCGGGGAGAGAGGTTAGCTTTCTTT
clone_size: few
d_call: .
j_call: TRBJ1-1
v_call: TRBV19

cdr3_aa: CASSLVLASKLFF
cdr3_nt: TGTGCCAGCAGTTTAGTACTCGCTTCAAAACTGTTTTTT
clone_size: .
d_call: .
j_call: TRBJ1-4
v_call: TRBV27

cdr3_aa: CSVDRSSSGGAREQYF
cdr3_nt: TGCAGCGTTGACCGGTCCTCTAGCGGGGGGGCGCGAGAGCAGTACTTC
clone_size: few
d_call: TRBD2
j_call: TRBJ2-7
v_call: TRBV29-1

cdr3_aa: CASSPSGTSVNNEQFF
cdr3_nt: TGTGCCAGCAGCCCATCAGGGACTAGCGTGAATAATGAGCAGTTCTTC
clone_size: .
d_call: TRBD2
j_call: TRBJ2-1
v_call: TRBV9

cdr3_aa: CASSHGLAGAQNEQFF
cdr3_nt: TGTGCCAGCAGTCACGGACTAGCGGGAGCGCAAAATGAGCAGTTCTTC
clone_size: .
d_call: TRBD2
j_call: TRBJ2-1
v_call: TRBV6-2/TRBV6-3

cdr3_aa: CASSLEPPGSSTDTQYF
cdr3_nt: TGCGCCAGCAGCTTGGAGCCCCCGGGATCTAGCACAGATACGCAGTATTTT
clone_size: .
d_call: .
j_call: TRBJ2-3
v_call: TRBV5-1

cdr3_aa: CASSIQRGNNEQFF
cdr3_nt: TGTGCCAGTAGTATCCAGCGGGGAAACAATGAGCAGTTCTTC
clone_size: .
d_call: TRBD2
j_call: TRBJ2-1
v_call: TRBV19

cdr3_aa: CASSQDLPRGPTDTQYF
cdr3_nt: TGCGCCAGCAGCCAAGATCTCCCACGGGGTCCCACAGATACGCAGTATTTT
clone_size: .
d_call: .
j_call: TRBJ2-3
v_call: TRBV4-3

cdr3_aa: CASSHPLGTGANYGYTF
cdr3_nt: TGTGCCAGCAGTCACCCGTTGGGGACAGGTGCTAACTATGGCTACACCTTC
clone_size: .
d_call: TRBD1
j_call: TRBJ1-2
v_call: TRBV28

cdr3_aa: CASSPGPGPSGANVLTF
cdr3_nt: TGTGCCAGCAGCCCCGGGCCAGGGCCCTCTGGGGCCAACGTCCTGACTTTC
clone_size: .
d_call: .
j_call: TRBJ2-6
v_call: TRBV7-2

cdr3_aa: CASSMGGLAGAEQYF
cdr3_nt: TGTGCCAGTAGTATGGGGGGACTAGCGGGAGCCGAGCAGTACTTC
clone_size: .
d_call: TRBD2
j_call: TRBJ2-7
v_call: TRBV19

cdr3_aa: CASSPDRGTGELFF
cdr3_nt: TGTGCCAGCTCTCCAGACAGGGGAACGGGGGAGCTGTTTTTT
clone_size: .
d_call: TRBD1
j_call: TRBJ2-2
v_call: TRBV18

cdr3_aa: CASSPSIDRGESGNTIYF
cdr3_nt: TGTGCCAGCTCACCTTCGATTGACAGGGGTGAATCTGGAAACACCATATATTTT
clone_size: .
d_call: TRBD1
j_call: TRBJ1-3
v_call: TRBV18

cdr3_aa: CATSVQGGTGELFF
cdr3_nt: TGTGCCACCAGTGTTCAGGGAGGCACCGGGGAGCTGTTTTTT
clone_size: .
d_call: .
j_call: TRBJ2-2
v_call: TRBV24-1

cdr3_aa: CASSQERLAGGLETQYF
cdr3_nt: TGCGCCAGCAGCCAAGAAAGGCTAGCGGGAGGGTTAGAGACCCAGTACTTC
clone_size: .
d_call: TRBD2
j_call: TRBJ2-5
v_call: TRBV4-3

cdr3_aa: CASSKTGVYRTDTQYF
cdr3_nt: TGTGCCAGTAGCAAAACAGGGGTCTATAGGACAGATACGCAGTATTTT
clone_size: .
d_call: TRBD1
j_call: TRBJ2-3
v_call: TRBV19

cdr3_aa: CAWRIPGGIAYNSPLHF
cdr3_nt: TGTGCCTGGAGGATACCAGGGGGAATCGCCTATAATTCACCCCTCCACTTT
clone_size: .
d_call: TRBD1
j_call: TRBJ1-6
v_call: TRBV30

cdr3_aa: CASSLVSGTPYNEQFF
cdr3_nt: TGTGCCAGCAGCTTAGTTAGCGGGACACCCTACAATGAGCAGTTCTTC
clone_size: .
d_call: TRBD2
j_call: TRBJ2-1
v_call: TRBV7-6

cdr3_aa: CASSQPGQQETQYF
cdr3_nt: TGCGCCAGCAGCCAACCGGGACAGCAAGAGACCCAGTACTTC
clone_size: .
d_call: TRBD1
j_call: TRBJ2-5
v_call: TRBV4-1

cdr3_aa: CASSPIDGSYYNEQFF
cdr3_nt: TGTGCCAGCAGTCCAATCGACGGGTCTTACTACAATGAGCAGTTCTTC
clone_size: .
d_call: .
j_call: TRBJ2-1
v_call: TRBV28

cdr3_aa: CASSLLADQPQHF
cdr3_nt: TGTGCCAGCAGTTTATTAGCAGATCAGCCCCAGCATTTT
clone_size: .
d_call: .
j_call: TRBJ1-5
v_call: TRBV27

cdr3_aa: CASSPAGASGRGETQYF
cdr3_nt: TGTGCCAGCAGCCCGGCTGGGGCTAGCGGGAGAGGTGAGACCCAGTACTTC
clone_size: .
d_call: TRBD2
j_call: TRBJ2-5
v_call: TRBV7-2

cdr3_aa: CASSMSQDWEKLFF
cdr3_nt: TGTGCCAGTAGTATGAGCCAGGACTGGGAAAAACTGTTTTTT
clone_size: .
d_call: .
j_call: TRBJ1-4
v_call: TRBV19

cdr3_aa: CASSLGDRAHEQYF
cdr3_nt: TGTGCCAGCAGCTTAGGGGACAGGGCCCACGAGCAGTACTTC
clone_size: .
d_call: TRBD1
j_call: TRBJ2-7
v_call: TRBV13

cdr3_aa: CASSPRESTYEQYF
cdr3_nt: TGCGCCAGCAGCCCAAGGGAGTCCACCTACGAGCAGTACTTC
clone_size: .
d_call: .
j_call: TRBJ2-7
v_call: TRBV5-1

cdr3_aa: CAWSVRGEWYGYTF
cdr3_nt: TGTGCCTGGAGTGTACGGGGGGAATGGTATGGCTACACCTTC
clone_size: .
d_call: .
j_call: TRBJ1-2
v_call: TRBV30

cdr3_aa: CASSPSLAGASYNEQFF
cdr3_nt: TGCGCCAGCAGCCCATCGCTAGCGGGGGCCTCCTACAATGAGCAGTTCTTC
clone_size: .
d_call: TRBD2
j_call: TRBJ2-1
v_call: TRBV4-3

cdr3_aa: CASSQGIGGGTDTQYF
cdr3_nt: TGTGCCAGCAGCCAAGGGATCGGGGGGGGAACAGATACGCAGTATTTT
clone_size: .
d_call: TRBD2
j_call: TRBJ2-3
v_call: TRBV3-1/TRBV3-2

cdr3_aa: CASSEGGLTGYLGTQYF
cdr3_nt: TGTGCCAGCAGTGAAGGGGGCCTCACAGGCTACCTAGGGACCCAGTACTTC
clone_size: .
d_call: .
j_call: TRBJ2-5
v_call: TRBV6-1

cdr3_aa: CASSLDRGQSNYGYTF
cdr3_nt: TGTGCCAGCAGCTTAGATCGAGGACAGAGTAACTATGGCTACACCTTC
clone_size: once
d_call: .
j_call: TRBJ1-2
v_call: TRBV11-3

cdr3_aa: CASSWDRGTDTQYF
cdr3_nt: TGTGCCAGCAGCTGGGACAGGGGGACAGATACGCAGTATTTT
clone_size: .
d_call: TRBD1
j_call: TRBJ2-3
v_call: TRBV5-8

cdr3_aa: CASSTNRATNEKLFF
cdr3_nt: TGTGCCAGTAGTACTAACAGGGCGACTAATGAAAAACTGTTTTTT
clone_size: few
d_call: .
j_call: TRBJ1-4
v_call: TRBV19

cdr3_aa: CASSLAVVAGGTGELFF
cdr3_nt: TGTGCCAGCAGCTTGGCCGTTGTAGCGGGAGGAACCGGGGAGCTGTTTTTT
clone_size: .
d_call: TRBD2
j_call: TRBJ2-2
v_call: TRBV5-4

cdr3_aa: CASRRQDYGYTF
cdr3_nt: TGTGCCAGTAGGCGTCAGGACTATGGCTACACCTTC
clone_size: .
d_call: .
j_call: TRBJ1-2
v_call: TRBV19

cdr3_aa: CASRSIQGAASHYEQYF
cdr3_nt: TGTGCCAGCAGATCTATTCAGGGGGCGGCCAGCCACTACGAGCAGTACTTC
clone_size: .
d_call: TRBD1
j_call: TRBJ2-7
v_call: TRBV11-3

cdr3_aa: CAISKGQRISYEQYF
cdr3_nt: TGTGCCATCAGTAAGGGACAGCGGATCTCCTACGAGCAGTACTTC
clone_size: .
d_call: TRBD1
j_call: TRBJ2-7
v_call: TRBV10-3

cdr3_aa: CASSTDRSLIGAKNIQYF
cdr3_nt: TGTGCCAGCAGTACGGACAGATCCCTAATCGGAGCCAAAAACATTCAGTACTTC
clone_size: .
d_call: .
j_call: TRBJ2-4
v_call: TRBV28

cdr3_aa: CASSSPWGGAVIGELFF
cdr3_nt: TGTGCCAGCAGTTCCCCCTGGGGGGGAGCGGTTATCGGGGAGCTGTTTTTT
clone_size: once
d_call: TRBD2
j_call: TRBJ2-2
v_call: TRBV6-2/TRBV6-3

cdr3_aa: CAYNRGLYEQYF
cdr3_nt: TGTGCCTACAACAGGGGGCTGTACGAGCAGTACTTC
clone_size: .
d_call: TRBD1
j_call: TRBJ2-7
v_call: TRBV30

cdr3_aa: CATSDPRLTDEQFF
cdr3_nt: TGTGCCACCAGTGACCCCCGACTAACCGATGAGCAGTTCTTC
clone_size: .
d_call: .
j_call: TRBJ2-1
v_call: TRBV24-1